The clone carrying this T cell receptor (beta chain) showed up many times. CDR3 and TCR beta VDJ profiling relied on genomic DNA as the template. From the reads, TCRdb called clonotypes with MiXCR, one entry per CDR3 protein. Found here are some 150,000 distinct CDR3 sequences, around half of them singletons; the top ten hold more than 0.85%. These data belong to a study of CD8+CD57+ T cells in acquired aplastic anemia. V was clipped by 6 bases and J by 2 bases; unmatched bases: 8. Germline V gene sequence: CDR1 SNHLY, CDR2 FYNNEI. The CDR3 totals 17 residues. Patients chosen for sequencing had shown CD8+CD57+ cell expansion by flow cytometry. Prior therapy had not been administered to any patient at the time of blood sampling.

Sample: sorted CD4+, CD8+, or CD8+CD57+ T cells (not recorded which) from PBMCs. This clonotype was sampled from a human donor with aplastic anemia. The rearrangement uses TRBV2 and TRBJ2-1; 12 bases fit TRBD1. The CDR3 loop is CASRDRDRGRTYNEQFF. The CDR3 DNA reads TGTGCCAGCAGAGACCGGGACAGGGGGCGCACCTACAATGAGCAGTTCTTC.